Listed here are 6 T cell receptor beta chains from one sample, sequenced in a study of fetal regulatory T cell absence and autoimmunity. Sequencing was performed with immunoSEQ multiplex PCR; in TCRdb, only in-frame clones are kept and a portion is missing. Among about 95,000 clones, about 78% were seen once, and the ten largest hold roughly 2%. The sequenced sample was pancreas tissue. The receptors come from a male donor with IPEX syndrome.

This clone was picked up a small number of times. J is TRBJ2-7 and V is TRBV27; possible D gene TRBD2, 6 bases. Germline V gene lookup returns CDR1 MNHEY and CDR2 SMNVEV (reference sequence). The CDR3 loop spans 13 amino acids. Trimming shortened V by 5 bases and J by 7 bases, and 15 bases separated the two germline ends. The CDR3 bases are TGTGCCAGCAGTCCGCTGGAGGGGCTAGAGCAGTACTTC. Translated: CASSPLEGLEQYF.

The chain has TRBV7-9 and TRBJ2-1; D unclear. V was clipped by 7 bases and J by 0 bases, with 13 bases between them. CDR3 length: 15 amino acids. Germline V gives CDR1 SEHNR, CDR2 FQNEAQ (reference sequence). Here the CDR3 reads CASILSFSSYNEQFF. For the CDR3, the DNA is TGTGCCAGCATCCTAAGCTTTAGCTCCTACAATGAGCAGTTCTTC.

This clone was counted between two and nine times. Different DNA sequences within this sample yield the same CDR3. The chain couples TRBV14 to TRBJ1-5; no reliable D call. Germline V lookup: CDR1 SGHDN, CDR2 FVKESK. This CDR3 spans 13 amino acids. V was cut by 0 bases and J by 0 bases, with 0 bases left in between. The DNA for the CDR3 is TGTGCCAGCAGCCAAGATAGCAATCAGCCCCAGCATTTT. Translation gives CASSQDSNQPQHF.

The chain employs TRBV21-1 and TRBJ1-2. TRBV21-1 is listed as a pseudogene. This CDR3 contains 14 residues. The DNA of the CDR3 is TGTGCCAGCAGTGGGGGACGGAGGTCATATGGCTACACCTTC. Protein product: CASSGGRRSYGYTF.

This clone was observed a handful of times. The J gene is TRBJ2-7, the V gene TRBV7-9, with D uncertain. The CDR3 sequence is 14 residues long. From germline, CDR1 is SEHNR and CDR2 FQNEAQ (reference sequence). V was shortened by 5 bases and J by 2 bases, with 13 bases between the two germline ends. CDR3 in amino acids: CASSPTDKPYEQYF. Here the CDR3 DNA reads TGTGCCAGCAGCCCGACCGACAAGCCCTACGAGCAGTACTTC.

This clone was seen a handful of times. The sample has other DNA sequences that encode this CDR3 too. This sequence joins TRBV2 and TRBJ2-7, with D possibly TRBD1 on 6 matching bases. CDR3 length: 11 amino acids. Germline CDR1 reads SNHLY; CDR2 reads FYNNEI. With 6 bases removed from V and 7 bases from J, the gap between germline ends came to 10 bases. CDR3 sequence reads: CASRDSYEQYF. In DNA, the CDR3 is TGTGCCAGCAGGGACAGTTATGAGCAGTACTTC.